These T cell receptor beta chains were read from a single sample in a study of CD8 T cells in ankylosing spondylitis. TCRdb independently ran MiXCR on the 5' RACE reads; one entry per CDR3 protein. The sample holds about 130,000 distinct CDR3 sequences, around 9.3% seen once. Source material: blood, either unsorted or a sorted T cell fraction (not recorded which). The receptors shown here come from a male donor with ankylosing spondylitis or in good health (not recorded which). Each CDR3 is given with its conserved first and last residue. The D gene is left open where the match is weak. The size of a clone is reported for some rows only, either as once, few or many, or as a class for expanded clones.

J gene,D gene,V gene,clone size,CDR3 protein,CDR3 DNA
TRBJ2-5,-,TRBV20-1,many,CSAQKRDFQETQYF,TGCAGTGCTCAAAAACGGGACTTCCAAGAGACCCAGTACTTC
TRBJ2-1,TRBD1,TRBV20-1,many,CSAQTGIAYNEQFF,TGCAGTGCCCAGACAGGGATCGCCTACAATGAGCAGTTCTTC
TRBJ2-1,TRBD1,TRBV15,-,CATSRRDRDEQFF,TGTGCCACCAGCAGACGGGACAGGGACGAGCAGTTCTTC
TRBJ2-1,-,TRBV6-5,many,CASSYSRVHEQFF,TGTGCCAGCAGTTACAGCAGGGTCCATGAGCAGTTCTTC
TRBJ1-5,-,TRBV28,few,CASRAPIRVNQPQHF,TGTGCCAGCAGGGCTCCTATCAGGGTGAATCAGCCCCAGCATTTT
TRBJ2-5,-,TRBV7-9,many,CASSFDAGTQYF,TGTGCCAGCAGCTTTGATGCGGGGACCCAGTACTTC
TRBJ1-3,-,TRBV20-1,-,CSARRQSSGNTIYF,TGCAGTGCCCGGAGACAGAGCTCTGGAAACACCATATATTTC
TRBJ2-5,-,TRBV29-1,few,CSVEFQGFETQYF,TGCAGCGTTGAGTTTCAAGGGTTCGAGACCCAGTACTTC
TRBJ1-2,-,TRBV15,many,CATSRDSGYGYTF,TGTGCCACCAGCAGAGACAGTGGGTATGGCTACACCTTC
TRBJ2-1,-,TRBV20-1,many,CSASGTSHPSSYNEQFF,TGCAGTGCTAGCGGGACCTCCCATCCGAGCTCCTACAATGAGCAGTTCTTC
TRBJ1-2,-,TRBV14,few,CASSQDLLRGYTF,TGTGCCAGCAGCCAAGATCTGTTAAGGGGCTACACCTTC
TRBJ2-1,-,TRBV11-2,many,CASSMNRDYNEQFF,TGTGCCAGCAGTATGAACAGGGATTACAATGAGCAGTTCTTC
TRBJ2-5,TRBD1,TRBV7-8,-,CASSYGTGSVLKTQYF,TGTGCCAGCAGCTACGGGACAGGGTCCGTACTAAAGACCCAGTACTTC
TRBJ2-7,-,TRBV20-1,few,CSAGTGDEQYF,TGCAGTGCCGGAACCGGTGACGAGCAGTACTTC
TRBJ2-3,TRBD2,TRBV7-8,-,CASSLGRATDTQYF,TGTGCCAGCAGCTTGGGGAGGGCCACAGATACGCAGTATTTT
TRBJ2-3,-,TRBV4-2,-,CARSAGTSTDTQYF,TGTGCCAGGAGCGCCGGGACTAGCACAGATACGCAGTATTTT
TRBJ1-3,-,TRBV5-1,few,CASSPQASSGNTIYF,TGCGCCAGCAGCCCCCAGGCAAGCTCTGGAAACACCATATATTTT
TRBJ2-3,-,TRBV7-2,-,CASSLSENTQYF,TGTGCCAGCAGCCTCAGTGAAAATACGCAGTATTTT